This TCR beta chain appears in the sequencing data of a study of blood T cell repertoires in COVID-19. The CDR3 covers 15 residues. Germline V CDR1 and CDR2: LGHDT, YNNKEL (reference sequence). V was trimmed by 4 bases and J by 5 bases, leaving 15 bases between them. Authors' analysis steps: Reference gene primer amplification gave estimated nucleated cell counts. Using immunoSEQ multiplex PCR, the repertoire was profiled, and TCRdb retains in-frame clones only, with some absent. That table gives V, J and clone size, and the DNA gave D and trimming. Among about 310,000 clones listed, roughly 87% were seen once.

The TCR sequence derives from a woman aged 18-29 years who had recovered from COVID-19. The source material was PBMCs or T cells enriched from blood (not recorded which). V usage is TRBV3-1 (or the pseudogene TRBV3-2) and J usage is TRBJ1-5, with D perhaps matching TRBD1 (6 bases). The CDR3 sequence is CASSPTRQDDQPQHF. The DNA of the CDR3 is TGTGCCAGCAGCCCGACCCGACAGGACGATCAGCCCCAGCATTTT.